This T cell receptor (beta chain) was recorded in a study of control samples from healthy donors and cancer patients. The CDR3 has 14 residues. Germline CDR1 is MDHEN and CDR2 is SYDVKM. V gave up 2 bases and J gave up 5 bases, with 13 bases separating them. This table comes from immunoSEQ multiplex PCR, and its TCRdb copy is limited to in-frame clones, with some not included. Here the sample spans 80,000 to 100,000 clones, around nine tenths being singletons. The sequenced sample consisted of blood. V usage is TRBV28 and J usage is TRBJ2-7; the D call may be TRBD1 or TRBD2 (5 bases each). This sequence originates from a human donor in good health. The donor label of this sample is uncertain. The CDR3 DNA reads TGTGCCAGCAGTTTAAGGGACGCCTTCCACGAGCAGTACTTC. This translates into CASSLRDAFHEQYF.